This T cell receptor beta chain was captured in a study of cytomegalovirus exposure and HLA in healthy donors. Study-wide results and limits: What a later analysis reportedly showed was that an Asian-associated ancestry cluster had fewer N-insertions than the approximately 700-donor mean. Through in vitro validation, a few CMV-associated chains were shown to be specific for CMV antigens. There was a cluster of highly shared sequence variants that was likely a sequencing artifact. HLA alleles showed associations with some 17,000 TCR beta sequences in a later analysis, at a 0.05 false discovery rate.

This CDR3 spans 14 amino acids. Trimming cost V 0 bases and J 1 base, with 6 bases left between them. The germline gives CDR1 SGHRS, CDR2 YFSETQ. A remark on this clone: Its target is unknown.

60 Vbeta and 13 Jbeta primers were used in PCR. Some clones are missing from TCRdb's copy, which holds only in-frame ones; the method was immunoSEQ multiplex PCR. The sample records more than 90,000 clones, 70% to 85% being singletons. This clonotype originated in a man aged 50 or older in good health and CMV-seropositive. The chain combines TRBV5-1 with TRBJ2-3; D gene unclear. What was sequenced was PBMCs. CDR3 in DNA: TGCGCCAGCAGCTTGGACCGCGGCACAGATACGCAGTATTTT. Its translation: CASSLDRGTDTQYF.